Presented here are 25 T cell receptor beta chains from one specimen sequenced in a study of beta chain features in type 1 diabetes (dated by TCRdb to 2016 to 2018). Beyond this particular receptor, the publication reports: Type 1 diabetes patients showed a moderate but significant shortening of TCRB CDR3 length in all four CD4+ subsets.

The library was generated by the immunoSEQ multiplex PCR assay. The entire isolated RNA was reverse transcribed using the High Capacity cDNA Reverse Transcription Kit, and thus expressed TCRB transcripts were sequenced. TCRdb mirrors the immuneACCESS table, restricted to in-frame sequences. Some clones are absent from its copies; in checked studies, under half trace to an unresolved V gene, and the reason for the others is unknown. The sample contains about 160,000 clones, 6.5% to 8.5% of them found a single time. The top ten hold over 0.45% of the sample. These receptors' antigens are unknown. The sample consisted of central memory CD4+ T cells from blood. The source of these receptors is a woman younger than 30 with type 1 diabetes.

This chain links TRBV30 with TRBJ1-4; perhaps TRBD1 as D (5 bases). The CDR3 sequence is 14 residues long. Trimming stripped 2 bases from V and 7 bases from J, with 14 bases between. Germline V gives CDR1 GTSNPN, CDR2 SVGIG (reference sequence). CDR3 protein: CAWSFGFRGEKLFF. CDR3 sequence (DNA): TGTGCCTGGAGTTTCGGTTTTAGGGGTGAAAAACTGTTTTTT. The full variable domain, with the rest looked up from reference TRBV30 and TRBJ1-4, is SQTIHQWPATLVQPVGSPLSLECTVEGTSNPNLYWYRQAAGRGLQLLFYSVGIGQISSEVPQNLSASRPQDRQFILSSKKLLLSDSGFYLCAWSFGFRGEKLFFGSGTQLSVL.

This clone was picked up a small number of times. This sequence joins TRBV7-6 and TRBJ2-5; the D gene is possibly TRBD2 (7 bases). This CDR3 has 14 amino acids. Germline V CDR1 and CDR2: SGHVS, FNYEAQ. Between the trimmed V and J ends, which lost 1 base and 5 bases, there was a span of 11 bases. CDR3 nucleotides: TGTGCCAGCAGCTTAGAGGGGGGGCCCGAGACCCAGTACTTC. It specifies CASSLEGGPETQYF.

The chain carries TRBV5-4 and TRBJ1-2; TRBD1 aligns across 8 bases. This CDR3 contains 14 residues. CDR1 is SGHNT, CDR2 YYREEE, per germline (reference sequence). Trimming removed 2 bases from V and 4 bases from J; junction bases left unmatched: 4. This CDR3 is CASSLPTGVYGYTF. CDR3 coding DNA: TGTGCCAGCAGCTTACCGACAGGGGTCTATGGCTACACCTTC. The full variable domain, with the rest looked up from reference TRBV5-4 and TRBJ1-2, is ETGVTQSPTHLIKTRGQQVTLRCSSQSGHNTVSWYQQALGQGPQFIFQYYREEENGRGNFPPRFSGLQFPNYSSELNVNALELDDSALYLCASSLPTGVYGYTFGSGTRLTVV.

This clone was counted a few times. This chain connects TRBV5-4 to TRBJ2-2, with 9 bases identical to TRBD2. J gave up 1 base and V 2 bases, and 0 bases lay outside the gene matches. CDR3 length: 15 amino acids. Germline V gene lookup returns CDR1 SGHNT and CDR2 YYREEE (reference sequence). CDR3 bases: TGTGCCAGCAGCTTACTAGCGGGGAACACCGGGGAGCTGTTTTTT. Protein product: CASSLLAGNTGELFF.

This chain uses TRBV9 with TRBJ1-5, with 9 bases that match TRBD1. CDR3 length equals 15 residues. CDR1 SGDLS and CDR2 YYNGEE come from the germline V gene. With 4 bases clipped from V and 6 bases from J, the junction kept 8 bases outside the gene matches. CDR3 residues: CASSPGQGGSQPQHF. The CDR3 region has the DNA TGTGCCAGCAGCCCGGGACAGGGAGGAAGTCAGCCCCAGCATTTT. Full variable domain (outside the CDR3, taken from reference TRBV9 and TRBJ1-5): DSGVTQTPKHLITATGQRVTLRCSPRSGDLSVYWYQQSLDQGLQFLIQYYNGEERAKGNILERFSAQQFPDLHSELNLSSLELGDSALYFCASSPGQGGSQPQHFGDGTRLSIL.

This clone was detected a few times. The chain uses TRBV10-3 and TRBJ1-5; D possibly corresponds to TRBD1 (5 bases). CDR1 and CDR2 (germline): ENHRY, SYGVKD. The germline V and J ends were trimmed by 8 bases and 6 bases, with 14 bases remaining between them. This CDR3 is built from 13 residues. The CDR3: CAIGAGLAQPQHF. In DNA, the CDR3 is TGTGCCATCGGGGCAGGGTTGGCTCAGCCCCAGCATTTT.

This clone was recorded a few times. The CDR3 protein is CASSVAPGAKNIQYF. The CDR3 nucleotides read TGTGCCAGCAGCGTAGCTCCGGGAGCCAAAAACATTCAGTACTTC. The gene calls are TRBV9 and TRBJ2-4; D remains ambiguous. The CDR3 totals 15 residues. The germline gives CDR1 SGDLS, CDR2 YYNGEE. The V end was cut by 0 bases, the J end by 0 bases, with 7 bases between.

The rearrangement joins TRBV18 to TRBJ2-7; TRBD1 agrees at 7 bases. The CDR3 consists of 13 residues. J lost 3 bases, V lost 5 bases, and 4 bases had no gene match. Germline CDR1 and CDR2: KGHSH and LQKENI. The CDR3 spells CASSKQGLYEQYF. The CDR3 bases are TGTGCCAGCTCAAAACAGGGGCTCTACGAGCAGTACTTC.

This clone was seen ten or more times. This chain joins TRBV6-4 and TRBJ2-1; D ambiguous. The germline V gene has CDR1 MRHNA and CDR2 SNTAGT. The V end was cut by 4 bases, the J end by 0 bases, with 10 bases between. The CDR3 length is 15 residues. DNA of the CDR3: TGTGCCAGCAGTGTAGAGACGGGCTCCTACAATGAGCAGTTCTTC. Amino acid sequence: CASSVETGSYNEQFF.

With regard to this clone: Other DNA sequences in the sample encode the same CDR3. This chain connects TRBV20-1 to TRBJ2-7; TRBD2 agrees at 8 bases. CDR3 length: 11 residues. Germline CDR1 is DFQATT and CDR2 is SNEGSKA (reference sequence). J lost 4 bases, V lost 6 bases, and 2 bases had no gene match. The CDR3 DNA is TGCAGTGCACGGGGGGGGTACGAGCAGTACTTC. Encoded protein: CSARGGYEQYF.

There are a few counts of this clone. The chain employs TRBV10-3 and TRBJ1-6; the D gene is possibly TRBD1 (5 bases). Germline V gives CDR1 ENHRY, CDR2 SYGVKD. The CDR3 spans 18 residues. Trimming shortened V by 4 bases and J by 0 bases, and 16 bases separated the two germline ends. Here the CDR3 reads CAISAARAAGSYNSPLHF. CDR3 nucleotide sequence: TGTGCCATCAGTGCGGCCAGGGCGGCAGGCTCCTATAATTCACCCCTCCACTTT.

CDR3 in amino acids: CASSIQLLQETQYF. The CDR3 nucleotides are TGTGCCAGTAGTATACAACTGCTTCAAGAGACCCAGTACTTC. This chain joins TRBV19 and TRBJ2-5; D not resolved. The length of the CDR3 is 14 residues. Germline V gene data show CDR1 as LNHDA and CDR2 as SQIVND (reference sequence). The germline V and J ends were trimmed by 2 bases and 2 bases, with 9 bases remaining between them.

This clone turned up a few times. This rearrangement joins TRBV5-1 to TRBJ2-7, with 9 bases aligning to TRBD1. This CDR3 contains 17 residues. Germline loops: CDR1 SGHRS, CDR2 YFSETQ. Trimming removed 4 bases from V and 5 bases from J; junction bases left unmatched: 16. CDR3 bases: TGCGCCAGCAGCCCTTACCTCCGAACAGGGGGCCTCGACGAGCAGTACTTC. Its protein product is CASSPYLRTGGLDEQYF.

The chain combines TRBV15 with TRBJ1-1, with D possibly TRBD1 on 6 matching bases. V was trimmed by 0 bases and J by 11 bases, leaving 10 bases between them. CDR3 length: 12 amino acids. Germline V CDR1 and CDR2: LNHNV, YYDKDF (reference sequence). The DNA of the CDR3 is TGTGCCACCAGCAGAGAGGCGGGGGCGGCTTTCTTT. This encodes CATSREAGAAFF.

This clone was counted between two and nine times. The chain is built from TRBV5-1 and TRBJ2-1, with a tentative D call TRBD2 (5 bases). The CDR3 has 14 amino acids. In germline, CDR1 is SGHRS, CDR2 YFSETQ. Trimming took 3 bases from V and 3 from J, leaving 10 bases between them. CDR3 residues: CASSSGGLYNEQFF. CDR3 coding DNA: TGCGCCAGCAGCTCTGGCGGGCTCTACAATGAGCAGTTCTTC.

Ten or more counts support this clone. Other nucleotide sequences in the sample specify the same CDR3. This chain uses TRBV4-3 with TRBJ2-7, with TRBD2 matching 10 bases. The CDR3 totals 14 residues. The germline V gene has CDR1 LGHNA and CDR2 YSLEER. V trimming: 4 bases; J trimming: 4 bases; junction bases outside the gene matches: 4. As DNA, the CDR3 is TGCGCCAGCAGCCCCGGACTAGCGGAATACGAGCAGTACTTC. As protein: CASSPGLAEYEQYF.

The chain employs TRBV4-3 and TRBJ2-1; TRBD2 matches at 7 bases. This CDR3 has 15 amino acids. V was pared by 4 bases and J by 9 bases, with 12 bases of the junction left unmatched. Germline V lookup: CDR1 LGHNA, CDR2 YSLEER. DNA of the CDR3: TGCGCCAGCAGCCGAGTGGCGGGGGTAGCGGGTGAGCAGTTCTTC. It codes for CASSRVAGVAGEQFF.

The chain combines TRBV6-4 with TRBJ2-1, with a tentative D call TRBD2 (5 bases). The CDR3 covers 13 residues. V lost 5 bases, J lost 2 bases, and 7 bases lay in between. Germline V lookup: CDR1 MRHNA, CDR2 SNTAGT. The CDR3 sequence: CASSSGTYNEQFF. CDR3 in DNA: TGTGCCAGCAGTAGCGGAACCTACAATGAGCAGTTCTTC.

This clone was seen more than once but under ten times. J is TRBJ2-5 and V is TRBV10-3; D ambiguous. V was pared by 5 bases and J by 0 bases, with 4 bases between. Germline lookup yields CDR1 ENHRY and CDR2 SYGVKD. The length of the CDR3 is 12 residues. CDR3 in amino acids: CAISPDQETQYF. The CDR3 DNA reads TGTGCCATCAGTCCGGACCAAGAGACCCAGTACTTC.

This clone has more than one count but fewer than ten. J is TRBJ1-5 and V is TRBV18, with TRBD1 identical over 9 bases. The CDR3 length is 17 residues. Losses at the gene ends were 3 bases for V and 5 bases for J; bases not matched to a gene: 11. Germline V gene data show CDR1 as KGHSH and CDR2 as LQKENI. CDR3 loop: CASSPRRTGAGYQPQHF. CDR3 coding DNA: TGTGCCAGCTCACCCAGACGGACAGGGGCCGGATATCAGCCCCAGCATTTT.

The CDR3 DNA reads as TGTGCCAGTAGGACTTCAGGGGGCGGCAATGCTTTCTTT. Its protein is CASRTSGGGNAFF. The chain carries TRBV19 and TRBJ1-1; 8 nucleotides line up with TRBD1. The germline V gene encodes CDR1 LNHDA and CDR2 SQIVND (reference sequence). J was trimmed by 11 bases and V by 6 bases; bases with no gene match: 11. CDR3 length: 13 residues.

CDR3 nucleotide sequence: TGCGCCAGCAGCGGGGGACTAGCGGGGGTAGATGAGCAGTTCTTC. Protein: CASSGGLAGVDEQFF. V is TRBV5-1 and J is TRBJ2-1; 14 bases are a match to TRBD2. The V and J ends lost 4 bases and 8 bases, in that order; junction bases with no gene match: 5. CDR3 length: 15 amino acids. Germline CDR1 is SGHRS and CDR2 is YFSETQ.

This clone was seen a few times. The chain joins TRBV29-1 to TRBJ1-1; D not certain. CDR3 size: 14 residues. The ends were cut back, 3 bases at V and 3 bases at J, with 14 bases in the middle. Germline values: CDR1 SQVTM, CDR2 ANQGSEA. The CDR3 coding sequence is TGCAGCGTTGAGGAGGTAATTCGGTACACTGAAGCTTTCTTT. It codes for CSVEEVIRYTEAFF.

The table lists this clone with a few counts. The V gene is TRBV29-1, the J gene TRBJ1-1; D ambiguous. Trimming stripped 5 bases from V and 4 bases from J, with 8 bases between. This CDR3 has 11 residues. The V gene's germline CDR1 is SQVTM and CDR2 ANQGSEA. CDR3 sequence reads: CSVRRTTEAFF. As DNA, the CDR3 is TGCAGCGTTCGGAGGACCACTGAAGCTTTCTTT.

A few counts support this clone. The V gene is TRBV14, the J gene TRBJ2-1; the D gene is possibly TRBD2 (6 bases). There are 19 residues in the CDR3. Germline CDR1 reads SGHDN; CDR2 reads FVKESK. Between the trimmed V and J ends, which lost 0 bases and 5 bases, there was a span of 23 bases. The CDR3 sequence: CASSQEPQWGAGYNNEQFF. The DNA for the CDR3 is TGTGCCAGCAGCCAAGAGCCCCAATGGGGTGCGGGGTATAACAATGAGCAGTTCTTC.